This T cell receptor beta chain was profiled in a study of PD-L1 blockade in urothelial cancer. The study's findings and limits: Pretreatment peripheral blood TCR clonality that fell below the median predicted better survival among the patients studied.

This clone was counted a single time. Its cognate antigen is unknown. The ends were cut back, 1 base at V and 1 base at J, with 14 bases in the middle. CDR1 is SGHKS and CDR2 is YYEKEE in the germline V gene (reference sequence). The CDR3 spans 16 residues. Using immunoSEQ multiplex PCR, the repertoire was profiled, and TCRdb retains in-frame clones only, with some absent. The sample includes 13,000 to 15,000 clones, approximately 87% of them seen just once. V is TRBV5-5 and J is TRBJ1-1, with D maybe TRBD1 (5 bases). The sample consisted of PBMCs, taken around atezolizumab (anti-PD-L1) treatment. The clonotype originates from a man in his sixties or seventies with urothelial cancer. The CDR3 nucleotides read TGTGCCAGCAGCTTGTGGGGCAATGGGGCGAACACTGAAGCTTTCTTT. It specifies CASSLWGNGANTEAFF.